This is a list of T cell receptor beta chains from one sample in a study of CD8+CD57+ T cells in acquired aplastic anemia. Via MiXCR, TCRdb re-called the reads, giving one row per CDR3 protein. The repertoire holds 150,000 to 200,000 distinct CDR3 sequences, with approximately 40% as singletons. The sample comprised sorted CD4+, CD8+, or CD8+CD57+ T cells (not recorded which) from PBMCs. These receptor sequences come from a human donor in good health. Each CDR3 is given with its conserved first and last residue. Each record gives: clone size, J gene, D gene, V gene, CDR3 protein, CDR3 DNA. The D gene is left open where the match is weak. Not all rows give a size; the values are once, few, many and, for expanded clones, a class.

-	TRBJ1-2	-	TRBV29-1	CSVANYGYTF	TGCAGCGTTGCAAACTATGGCTACACCTTC
-	TRBJ1-2	-	TRBV9	CASSAPPLYGCTF	TGTGCCAGCAGCGCCCCCCCCCTCTATGGCTGCACCTTC
many	TRBJ2-7	-	TRBV5-1	CASSLEWLYEQYF	TGCGCCAGCAGCTTGGAGTGGCTTTACGAGCAGTACTTC
-	TRBJ2-5	TRBD1	TRBV10-2	CASSDRGKETQYF	TGCGCCAGCAGTGACAGGGGGAAAGAGACCCAGTACTTC
-	TRBJ2-1	-	TRBV3-1	CASSLYRAYNEQFF	TGTGCCAGCAGCCTGTACAGGGCCTACAATGAGCAGTTCTTC
-	TRBJ1-1	-	TRBV19	CATIRTDSYTEAFF	TGTGCCACCATTCGGACGGACAGTTACACTGAAGCTTTCTTT
many	TRBJ2-2	-	TRBV7-2	CASSAYGSSRGGAGELFF	TGTGCCAGCAGCGCATATGGGAGCTCCAGGGGAGGGGCCGGGGAGCTGTTTTTT
many	TRBJ2-1	TRBD2	TRBV10-3	CAIATSGGDNEQFF	TGTGCCATCGCGACTAGCGGGGGTGACAATGAGCAGTTCTTC
-	TRBJ2-1	-	TRBV10-2	CASSLGLQTGYNEQFF	TGCGCCAGCAGCCTGGGACTCCAGACCGGGTACAATGAGCAGTTCTTC
-	TRBJ1-1	-	TRBV18	CASSPDRGIEAFF	TGTGCCAGCTCACCAGATAGGGGGATTGAAGCTTTCTTT
many	TRBJ1-5	TRBD1	TRBV12-3/TRBV12-4	CASSTGQTGNQPQHF	TGTGCCAGCAGCACGGGACAGACAGGCAATCAGCCCCAGCATTTT
-	TRBJ2-7	-	TRBV29-1	CSVMSGSYEQYF	TGCAGCGTCATGTCTGGCTCCTACGAGCAGTACTTC
-	TRBJ1-2	-	TRBV29-1	CSVEDRRGYTF	TGCAGCGTTGAAGATCGGAGAGGCTACACCTTC
once	TRBJ2-1	-	TRBV15	CATSKGRNNKQFF	TGTGCCACCAGCAAGGGACGGAACAATAAGCAGTTCTTC
few	TRBJ2-1	-	TRBV7-9	CASSYRYNEQFF	TGTGCCAGCTCCTATCGCTACAATGAGCAGTTCTTC
-	TRBJ2-1	-	TRBV29-1	CSVEGGSSYNEQFF	TGCAGCGTTGAAGGTGGCAGCTCCTACAATGAGCAGTTCTTC
many	TRBJ1-4	TRBD1	TRBV19	CASSTQGAANEKLFF	TGTGCCAGTAGTACGCAGGGGGCCGCTAATGAAAAACTGTTTTTT
few	TRBJ1-6	-	TRBV15	CATSRDGGLNSPLHF	TGTGCCACCAGCAGAGATGGGGGGCTTAATTCACCCCTCCACTTT
once	TRBJ1-1	-	TRBV10-3	CAISESVSTEAFF	TGTGCCATCAGTGAGTCGGTTTCCACTGAAGCTTTCTTT
few	TRBJ2-3	-	TRBV6-9	CASSYTGARTGDYSTDTQYF	TGTGCCAGCAGTTATACCGGCGCCAGGACTGGCGATTATAGCACAGATACGCAGTATTTT
-	TRBJ1-1	-	TRBV30	CAWTLMDTEAFF	TGTGCCTGGACACTGATGGACACTGAAGCTTTCTTT
-	TRBJ2-3	TRBD2	TRBV28	CASSLAGAVDTQYF	TGTGCCAGCAGCTTAGCGGGAGCGGTAGATACGCAGTATTTT
-	TRBJ2-2	TRBD1	TRBV12-3/TRBV12-4	CASSASWGDRGGGELFF	TGTGCCAGCAGTGCATCTTGGGGGGACAGGGGCGGCGGGGAGCTGTTTTTT
-	TRBJ1-2	-	TRBV30	CAWSVLQGYGYTF	TGTGCCTGGAGTGTATTACAGGGATATGGCTACACCTTC
-	TRBJ2-7	TRBD2	TRBV19	CASSLRLAGNYEQYF	TGTGCCAGTAGTTTACGACTAGCGGGAAACTACGAGCAGTACTTC
-	TRBJ2-5	TRBD1	TRBV19	CASSIGTGLETQYF	TGTGCCAGTAGTATTGGGACAGGGCTGGAGACCCAGTACTTC
many	TRBJ1-6	-	TRBV6-1	CASILMLLGSPLHF	TGTGCCAGCATTCTGATGCTCTTGGGTTCACCCCTCCACTTT
-	TRBJ2-3	TRBD1	TRBV2	CASRGTGDTDTQYF	TGTGCCAGCAGAGGGACAGGGGACACAGATACGCAGTATTTT
many	TRBJ2-5	-	TRBV19	CASTKGSQETQYF	TGTGCCAGTACCAAAGGGAGTCAAGAGACCCAGTACTTC
-	TRBJ1-1	-	TRBV24-1	CATSDPRGGRTEAFF	TGTGCCACCAGTGACCCCCGGGGAGGAAGGACTGAAGCTTTCTTT
-	TRBJ2-7	-	TRBV7-2	CASSYWKGSYEQYF	TGTGCCAGCAGCTACTGGAAGGGCTCCTACGAGCAGTACTTC
-	TRBJ1-6	TRBD1	TRBV19	CASSEQGANSPLHF	TGTGCCAGTAGCGAACAGGGGGCTAATTCACCCCTCCACTTT
-	TRBJ2-7	TRBD1	TRBV27	CASSLSRGFSYGQYF	TGTGCCAGCAGTTTAAGCAGGGGGTTTTCGTACGGGCAGTACTTC
-	TRBJ2-5	-	TRBV20-1	CSARVIVTAQETQYF	TGCAGTGCTAGAGTTATCGTTACAGCCCAAGAGACCCAGTACTTC
-	TRBJ2-3	TRBD2	TRBV24-1	CATAGLAGGTDTQYF	TGTGCCACTGCTGGACTAGCGGGAGGAACAGATACGCAGTATTTT
-	TRBJ1-2	TRBD1	TRBV12-3/TRBV12-4	CASSPTGYGYTF	TGTGCCAGCTCCCCGACAGGGTATGGCTACACCTTC
-	TRBJ2-1	-	TRBV20-1	CSAPSLNEQFF	TGCAGTGCTCCCTCCCTCAATGAGCAGTTCTTC
-	TRBJ1-4	TRBD1	TRBV12-3/TRBV12-4	CASRDRVGNEKLFF	TGTGCCAGCAGGGACAGGGTGGGGAATGAAAAACTGTTTTTT
-	TRBJ2-7	-	TRBV25-1	CASSDKQVWSYEQYF	TGTGCCAGCAGTGATAAGCAGGTTTGGTCCTACGAGCAGTACTTC
-	TRBJ1-1	-	TRBV15	CATGSRDTPKAFF	TGTGCTACCGGCAGCCGGGACACACCAAAAGCTTTCTTT
many	TRBJ2-1	-	TRBV7-9	CASSLVSSGGGLNEQFF	TGTGCCAGCAGCTTAGTAAGTTCAGGGGGAGGCCTCAATGAGCAGTTCTTC
many	TRBJ2-7	-	TRBV9	CASSASHTGYEQYF	TGTGCCAGCAGCGCCTCCCACACTGGGTACGAGCAGTACTTC
few	TRBJ2-1	-	TRBV14	CASSQEPMTGPYNEQFF	TGTGCCAGCAGCCAAGAACCGATGACCGGGCCCTACAATGAGCAGTTCTTC
-	TRBJ1-1	-	TRBV29-1	CSVGRTNTEAFF	TGCAGCGTGGGACGGACGAACACTGAAGCTTTCTTT
many	TRBJ1-2	-	TRBV29-1	CSVVRYSSGGNYGYTF	TGCAGCGTTGTTAGGTACTCGTCGGGGGGCAACTATGGCTACACCTTC